The 9 T cell receptor beta chains below were found in one sample sequenced in a study of Ad26.COV2.S vaccination and SARS-CoV-2 variants. Profiled with immunoSEQ multiplex PCR; TCRdb holds only in-frame clones, not every one. The sample lists over 400,000 clones; around 92% were seen once. Treatment described: 19 received Ad26.COV2.S at low or high dose, single or two shots; about five received placebo; per-sample allocation not given. Sampling occurred on day 63 after the first vaccine or placebo injection. The specimen was peripheral blood, collected in a trial of Ad26.COV2.S vaccine versus placebo. Receptors originate from a person between 18 and 59 years old who received the Ad26.COV2.S COVID-19 vaccine or a placebo.

The chain is built from TRBV23-1 and TRBJ2-7, with D hard to call. TRBV23-1 is an ORF for which the function is uncertain. V lost 0 bases to trimming and J lost 3 bases, with 18 bases between them. The CDR3 covers 17 residues. For the CDR3, the DNA is TGCGCCAGCAGTCAATCAGGGTCTGGACCCACTCACTACGAGCAGTACTTC. Translation gives CASSQSGSGPTHYEQYF.

This rearrangement joins TRBV19 to TRBJ2-7; 9 nucleotides agree with TRBD1. The V gene end was trimmed by 6 bases and the J gene end by 4 bases; junction bases not matched to a gene: 7. The CDR3 extends over 14 amino acids. The V gene's germline CDR1 is LNHDA and CDR2 SQIVND (reference sequence). The CDR3 DNA follows: TGTGCCAGTAGCACCGGGACAGGGCCTTACGAGCAGTACTTC. Translating it yields CASSTGTGPYEQYF.

J is TRBJ2-5 and V is TRBV6-2 or TRBV6-3; D is unclear. The CDR3 has 12 amino acids. Germline-derived CDR1 and CDR2 are MNHEY and SVGEGT. The ends were cut back, 4 bases at V and 2 bases at J, with 5 bases in the middle. CDR3 residues: CASSLDQETQYF. CDR3 coding DNA: TGTGCCAGCAGTTTGGATCAAGAGACCCAGTACTTC.

The chain joins TRBV5-1 to TRBJ1-2; D call uncertain. V lost 0 bases and J lost 5, with 11 bases in between. This CDR3 comprises 14 residues. CDR1 and CDR2 from the germline V gene are SGHRS and YFSETQ. The CDR3 is CASSLVLGLYGYTF. In DNA, the CDR3 is TGCGCCAGCAGCTTGGTCCTAGGGCTTTATGGCTACACCTTC.

CDR3 in DNA: TGTGCCAGCAGCTTAAACCCCCCCTGGTGGGGGGGCTATACGCAGTATTTT. Its translation: CASSLNPPWWGGYTQYF. The rearrangement uses TRBV7-2 and TRBJ2-3; TRBD2 might be the D (7 bases). The germline CDR1 and CDR2 sequences are SGHTA and FQGNSA. CDR3 length: 17 residues. V dropped 2 bases and J dropped 7 bases, with 22 bases sitting between them. The variable domain in full, completed from reference TRBV7-2 and TRBJ2-3, reads GAGVSQSPSNKVTEKGKDVELRCDPISGHTALYWYRQSLGQGLEFLIYFQGNSAPDKSGLPSDRFSAERTGGSVSTLTIQRTQQEDSAVYLCASSLNPPWWGGYTQYFGPGTRLTVL.

The CDR3 DNA sequence: TGTGCCAGCAGCTTAGAAAATTCTCGCCATGAGCAGTTCTTC. Translated, it gives CASSLENSRHEQFF. The chain employs TRBV11-2 and TRBJ2-1; the D is unclear. Trimming took off 0 bases at V and 8 bases at J, with 11 bases between the two ends. CDR1 is SGHAT and CDR2 is FQNNGV in the germline V gene. This CDR3 has 14 residues.

The chain combines TRBV12-3 or TRBV12-4 with TRBJ2-3; tentatively, D is TRBD1 (6 bases). V shed 5 bases and J shed 2 bases, with 8 bases lying between them. The CDR3 has 13 amino acids. The CDR3 here is CASSRDTTDTQYF. In nucleotides, the CDR3 is TGTGCCAGCAGTCGGGACACCACAGATACGCAGTATTTT.

V gene TRBV6-2 or TRBV6-3 combines with J gene TRBJ2-6, with D perhaps matching TRBD1 (6 bases). This CDR3 region has 18 residues. Deletions cut 5 bases from V and 1 base from J, with 18 bases between. Germline lookup yields CDR1 MNHEY and CDR2 SVGEGT. This CDR3 reads CASSPTTGPLSGANVLTF. CDR3 nucleotides: TGTGCCAGCAGTCCGACAACAGGGCCCCTATCTGGGGCCAACGTCCTGACTTTC.

This rearrangement joins TRBV6-2 or TRBV6-3 to TRBJ1-2; 10 bases line up with TRBD1. Losses at the gene ends were 2 bases for V and 2 bases for J; bases not matched to a gene: 2. Germline-derived CDR1 and CDR2 are MNHEY and SVGEGT. The CDR3 has 15 amino acids. The CDR3 is CASSYPGQGNYGYTF. In nucleotides, the CDR3 is TGTGCCAGCAGTTACCCGGGACAGGGGAACTATGGCTACACCTTC.